These T cell receptor beta chains were read from a single sample in a study of identical twins. TCRdb re-called the 5' RACE reads with MiXCR, one entry per CDR3 protein. This table holds a few hundred thousand distinct CDR3 sequences, over 8.5% found once. The sample was also reused in another study, on yellow fever vaccine responses in identical twins.

The sample consisted of PBMCs. The receptors originated from a woman aged 18-35 years in good health. The CDR3 runs from the conserved cysteine through the conserved F or W. Fields, in order: V gene, J gene, D gene, clone size, CDR3 protein, CDR3 DNA. The D gene is left open where the match is weak. For some rows the clone size is stated as once, few or many, or as a class when expanded; others skip it.

>TRBV20-1|TRBJ2-7|TRBD2|.
CSARDAGGIYEQYF
TGCAGTGCTAGAGATGCGGGGGGAATCTACGAGCAGTACTTC
>TRBV25-1|TRBJ2-7|.|.
CASSDLRIGSLKGEQYF
TGTGCCAGCAGTGACCTGAGAATCGGGAGTTTAAAGGGCGAGCAGTACTTC
>TRBV4-3|TRBJ2-3|.|.
CASRPRLGASTDTQYF
TGCGCCAGCAGGCCAAGGTTGGGGGCTAGCACAGATACGCAGTATTTT
>TRBV7-9|TRBJ2-6|.|.
CASSSTLRGSGANVLTF
TGTGCCAGCAGCTCAACTTTGCGGGGATCCGGGGCCAACGTCCTGACTTTC
>TRBV12-3/TRBV12-4|TRBJ2-2|.|many
CASSFIQAMNTGELFF
TGTGCCAGCAGTTTTATCCAGGCGATGAACACCGGGGAGCTGTTTTTT
>TRBV30|TRBJ2-7|.|.
CACPGASSYEQYF
TGTGCCTGCCCTGGGGCATCATCCTACGAGCAGTACTTC
>TRBV12-3/TRBV12-4|TRBJ2-6|.|many
CASTQSAGANVLTF
TGTGCCAGCACCCAATCTGCTGGGGCCAACGTCCTGACTTTC
>TRBV20-1|TRBJ2-7|TRBD1|many
CSARPGTGTYEQYF
TGCAGTGCTAGACCCGGGACAGGGACCTACGAGCAGTACTTC
>TRBV12-3/TRBV12-4|TRBJ2-2|TRBD2|.
CASGLRGGRAVGELFF
TGTGCCAGCGGACTAAGGGGCGGGAGGGCCGTCGGGGAGCTGTTTTTT
>TRBV3-1|TRBJ2-7|.|.
CASSQHVEYEQYF
TGTGCCAGCAGCCAGCACGTTGAGTACGAGCAGTACTTC
>TRBV14|TRBJ2-4|.|.
CASSQKGRTAGIQYF
TGTGCCAGCAGCCAAAAAGGCAGGACGGCAGGCATTCAGTACTTC
>TRBV3-1|TRBJ2-7|.|few
CASSQELGARDYEQYF
TGTGCCAGCAGCCAAGAATTGGGGGCCCGTGACTACGAGCAGTACTTC
>TRBV20-1|TRBJ2-1|TRBD2|few
CSATSTSAISYNEQFF
TGCAGTGCGACTTCGACTAGCGCCATTAGCTACAATGAGCAGTTCTTC
>TRBV7-2|TRBJ2-3|TRBD2|.
CASSPESGGVGTQYF
TGTGCCAGCAGCCCTGAAAGCGGGGGGGTGGGTACGCAGTATTTT
>TRBV5-1|TRBJ2-5|TRBD2|.
CASSWSGRGQETQYF
TGCGCCAGCAGCTGGAGCGGGAGGGGACAAGAGACCCAGTACTTC
>TRBV12-3/TRBV12-4|TRBJ2-1|.|.
CASSLRGAVYNEQFF
TGTGCCAGCAGTTTACGGGGGGCGGTGTACAATGAGCAGTTCTTC
>TRBV28|TRBJ2-7|TRBD1|many
CASSSTDRVGFGEQYF
TGTGCCAGCAGTTCCACGGACAGGGTAGGATTCGGCGAGCAGTACTTC
>TRBV29-1|TRBJ2-2|TRBD2|many
CSVGRGVDTGELFF
TGCAGCGTTGGCCGGGGGGTCGACACCGGGGAGCTGTTTTTT
>TRBV5-1|TRBJ1-2|.|many
CASSFGGDGYTF
TGCGCCAGCAGCTTTGGGGGTGATGGCTACACCTTC
>TRBV10-3|TRBJ2-2|TRBD2|many
CAIRASGTANTGELFF
TGTGCCATCAGGGCTAGCGGGACGGCGAACACCGGGGAGCTGTTTTTT
>TRBV28|TRBJ2-7|TRBD1|many
CASSFRRTGRYEQYF
TGTGCCAGCAGTTTCAGAAGGACAGGCCGATACGAGCAGTACTTC
>TRBV5-1|TRBJ2-5|.|.
CASSLGQGVGQETQYF
TGCGCCAGCAGCTTAGGCCAGGGCGTCGGCCAAGAGACCCAGTACTTC
>TRBV20-1|TRBJ2-7|TRBD2|few
CSARANVGTGRNYEQYF
TGCAGTGCTAGAGCCAACGTTGGGACCGGGAGGAACTACGAGCAGTACTTC
>TRBV12-3/TRBV12-4|TRBJ2-2|.|many
CASRMGENTGELFF
TGTGCCAGCAGGATGGGGGAAAACACCGGGGAGCTGTTTTTT
>TRBV20-1|TRBJ2-3|.|many
CSVQQGGGTDTQYF
TGCAGTGTCCAACAGGGGGGGGGCACAGATACGCAGTATTTT
>TRBV20-1|TRBJ1-4|.|.
CSAAREVAQTNEKLFF
TGCAGTGCTGCCAGAGAAGTGGCCCAAACTAATGAAAAACTGTTTTTT
>TRBV12-3/TRBV12-4|TRBJ2-7|.|many
CASRPRNFHAGEQYF
TGTGCCAGCAGACCGAGGAACTTCCACGCTGGGGAGCAGTACTTC
>TRBV7-8|TRBJ2-7|TRBD1|few
CASSLVPAGQGSTYEQYF
TGTGCCAGCAGCTTAGTACCAGCCGGACAGGGCTCGACCTACGAGCAGTACTTC
>TRBV2|TRBJ2-3|.|many
CASRAPNSDTQYF
TGTGCCAGCAGGGCTCCTAACAGCGATACGCAGTATTTT
>TRBV4-3|TRBJ2-3|TRBD2|many
CASSQRLAGTDTQYF
TGCGCCAGCAGCCAACGACTAGCGGGCACAGATACGCAGTATTTT
>TRBV28|TRBJ2-7|.|few
CASSLQRSSYEQYF
TGTGCCAGCTCCCTTCAGCGAAGCTCCTACGAGCAGTACTTC
>TRBV3-1|TRBJ2-3|.|.
CASSQGARGPSTDTQYF
TGTGCCAGCAGCCAAGGGGCTCGGGGGCCGAGCACAGATACGCAGTATTTT
>TRBV20-1|TRBJ1-5|TRBD1|many
CSATFRGQRQPQHF
TGCAGTGCTACGTTCAGGGGGCAACGCCAGCCCCAGCATTTT
>TRBV19|TRBJ2-3|.|.
CASTPGGTDTQYF
TGTGCCAGTACCCCCGGAGGGACAGATACGCAGTATTTT
>TRBV20-1|TRBJ1-2|.|many
CSARDASLYGYTF
TGCAGTGCTAGGGACGCATCCCTCTATGGCTACACCTTC
>TRBV4-1|TRBJ2-7|TRBD2|.
CASSQVFGGGGYVQYF
TGCGCCAGCAGCCAAGTTTTTGGCGGGGGGGGCTACGTGCAGTACTTC
>TRBV15|TRBJ2-7|TRBD2|many
CATSRDLLAQTYEQYF
TGTGCCACCAGCAGAGATCTACTAGCGCAGACCTACGAGCAGTACTTC
>TRBV5-1|TRBJ2-7|TRBD1|few
CASSSTGQEEYEQYF
TGCGCCAGCAGCTCGACCGGACAGGAGGAGTACGAGCAGTACTTC
>TRBV7-8|TRBJ2-7|.|many
CASSRGGGEQYF
TGTGCCAGCAGCCGCGGGGGCGGGGAGCAGTACTTC
>TRBV2|TRBJ2-1|.|.
CASSVKPEQFF
TGTGCCAGCAGCGTTAAACCTGAGCAGTTCTTC
>TRBV20-1|TRBJ2-1|TRBD2|few
CSARREGIYNEQFF
TGCAGTGCTAGACGGGAGGGCATCTACAATGAGCAGTTCTTC
>TRBV7-9|TRBJ2-7|.|few
CASSLFVGEQYF
TGTGCCAGCAGCTTGTTTGTCGGGGAGCAGTACTTC
>TRBV5-1|TRBJ2-1|.|many
CASSLGGSSGVDEQFF
TGCGCCAGCAGCTTGGGGGGGAGTTCGGGGGTCGATGAGCAGTTCTTC
>TRBV28|TRBJ2-3|TRBD2|few
CASSWTSGTQYF
TGTGCCAGCAGTTGGACTAGCGGCACGCAGTATTTT
>TRBV5-6|TRBJ2-5|TRBD2|few
CASSRGGAWETQYF
TGTGCCAGCAGCCGGGGGGGTGCCTGGGAGACCCAGTACTTC
>TRBV14|TRBJ2-3|.|few
CASSQPTSTQGRGTDTQYF
TGTGCCAGCAGCCAACCGACCTCGACACAGGGACGGGGCACAGATACGCAGTATTTT
>TRBV3-1|TRBJ1-1|.|few
CASSRNEGRQNTEAFF
TGTGCCAGCAGCCGAAACGAGGGACGGCAGAACACTGAAGCTTTCTTT
>TRBV18|TRBJ2-7|.|.
CASSPASGYYEQYF
TGTGCCAGCTCACCGGCCTCAGGATACTACGAGCAGTACTTC